Listed here are 11 T cell receptor beta chains from one sample, sequenced in a study of T cells after yellow fever vaccination. TCRdb independently ran MiXCR on the 5' RACE reads; one entry per CDR3 protein. The sample has 610,000 or so distinct CDR3 sequences; approximately 13% are singletons. Sample: PBMCs, taken on the day of the yellow fever booster vaccination. All receptors come from a man aged 25-45 years who received the YFV17D yellow fever vaccine.

In this sample, this clonotype turned up a few times. The CDR3 region has the DNA TGTGCCACCAGTGACCCCTCAGGGGGCGGCACAGATACGCAGTATTTT. Its translation: CATSDPSGGGTDTQYF. This sequence joins TRBV24-1 and TRBJ2-3; 8 nucleotides agree with TRBD1. J gave up 1 base and V 4 bases, and 6 bases lay outside the gene matches. This CDR3 region has 16 residues. Germline lookup yields CDR1 KGHDR and CDR2 SFDVKD.

The V and J genes are TRBV7-9 and TRBJ2-1; D perhaps matches TRBD2 (5 bases). CDR1 and CDR2 (germline): SEHNR, FQNEAQ (reference sequence). V was trimmed by 3 bases and J by 0 bases, leaving 15 bases between them. The CDR3 is made up of 17 amino acids. DNA for the CDR3: TGTGCCAGCAGCTTTAGAGAGGGCGGAAGCTCCTACAATGAGCAGTTCTTC. Translation: CASSFREGGSSYNEQFF.

The V call is TRBV20-1, the J call TRBJ2-2; 9 positions match TRBD2. Germline loops: CDR1 DFQATT, CDR2 SNEGSKA (reference sequence). The V gene end was trimmed by 0 bases and the J gene end by 1 base; junction bases not matched to a gene: 3. This CDR3 has 16 residues. CDR3 protein: CSARDVAGVNTGELFF. The CDR3 DNA follows: TGCAGTGCTAGAGACGTAGCGGGAGTGAACACCGGGGAGCTGTTTTTT.

The genes are TRBV29-1 and TRBJ2-3, with D uncertain. Trimming cost V 8 bases and J 6 bases, with 15 bases left between them. There are 12 residues in the CDR3. CDR1 SQVTM and CDR2 ANQGSEA come from the germline V gene. The CDR3 loop reads CSTTSGGDTQYF. In DNA form, the CDR3 reads TGCAGCACTACTTCGGGCGGTGATACGCAGTATTTT.

This clonotype was seen only a few times. The chain carries TRBV28 and TRBJ1-1, with D perhaps TRBD1 (5 bases). V lost 6 bases and J lost 1, with 6 bases in between. CDR1 and CDR2 from the germline V gene are MDHEN and SYDVKM. The CDR3 spans 12 residues. The CDR3 DNA follows: TGTGCCAGCAGCGACAGGAACACTGAAGCTTTCTTT. Its protein product is CASSDRNTEAFF.

This sequence joins TRBV7-9 and TRBJ1-5; tentative D call: TRBD1 (5 bases). The germline V and J ends were trimmed by 4 bases and 6 bases, with 10 bases remaining between them. This CDR3 has 13 residues. CDR1 SEHNR and CDR2 FQNEAQ come from the germline V gene (reference sequence). The CDR3 DNA reads as TGTGCCAGCAGCTCCCAGGGACTTCAGCCCCAGCATTTT. It codes for CASSSQGLQPQHF.

This chain links TRBV5-1 with TRBJ2-5; D perhaps matches TRBD1 (6 bases). The length of the CDR3 is 15 residues. From germline, CDR1 is SGHRS and CDR2 YFSETQ. V was shortened by 4 bases and J by 2 bases, with 15 bases between the two germline ends. The CDR3 spells CASSNGQHGQETQYF. The CDR3 DNA is TGCGCCAGCAGCAACGGACAGCATGGGCAAGAGACCCAGTACTTC.

The chain's CDR3 is CAISEYRDSYEQYF. Written as DNA, the CDR3 is TGTGCCATCAGTGAGTACAGGGACAGTTACGAGCAGTACTTC. J is TRBJ2-7 and V is TRBV10-3, with 7 bases aligning to TRBD1. Germline loops: CDR1 ENHRY, CDR2 SYGVKD. V lost 1 base to trimming and J lost 4 bases; unmatched junction nucleotides: 4. The CDR3 runs to 14 residues.

This clonotype was found a few times. The chain carries TRBV12-5 and TRBJ2-5, with D perhaps matching TRBD2 (5 bases). The germline gives CDR1 LGHNT, CDR2 FRNRAP. CDR3 length: 14 residues. The V end was cut by 5 bases, the J end by 0 bases, with 10 bases between. CDR3 nucleotide sequence: TGTGCTAGTGGTCCCCCGGGAAACCAAGAGACCCAGTACTTC. Protein product: CASGPPGNQETQYF.

This clonotype was seen repeatedly, ten times or more. The chain is built from TRBV18 and TRBJ2-3, with D possibly being TRBD2 (5 bases). The germline CDR1 and CDR2 sequences are KGHSH and LQKENI. The CDR3 sequence is 15 residues long. V shed 3 bases and J shed 0 bases, with 10 bases lying between them. The CDR3 DNA follows: TGTGCCAGCTCACCGGTGGGCGGGAGCACAGATACGCAGTATTTT. This translates into CASSPVGGSTDTQYF.

The chain has TRBV19 and TRBJ2-7; the D gene is possibly TRBD2 (5 bases). CDR1 is LNHDA and CDR2 is SQIVND in the germline V gene (reference sequence). The CDR3 runs to 11 residues. Between the trimmed V and J ends, which lost 9 bases and 7 bases, there was a span of 13 bases. This CDR3 is CARRDGVEQYF. In nucleotides, the CDR3 is TGTGCCAGGAGGGATGGGGTTGAGCAGTACTTC.